This TCR beta chain originates from a study of blood T cell repertoires in COVID-19. For the study at large: Acute and convalescent COVID-19 samples came from the United States, Italy and Spain. Sources were T cells, B-cell-depleted T cells, or PBMCs; the material itself was cDNA or gDNA.

The V end lost 4 bases, the J end lost 4 bases, and 13 bases lay between the germline ends. This CDR3 has 14 residues. CDR1 LNHDA and CDR2 SQIVND come from the germline V gene (reference sequence). Original data processing: Reference gene primer amplification gave estimated nucleated cell counts. TCRdb's copy holds only in-frame clones and misses some; the assay was immunoSEQ multiplex PCR. D and trimming were read from the DNA, whereas the V and J calls and clone size are those reported in that table. Of about 130,000 clones in the sample, about 88% are singletons; the top ten hold about 1%. The chain employs TRBV19 and TRBJ1-1; tentatively, D is TRBD1 (5 bases). Sequenced material: peripheral blood. The source of this sequence is a woman over 75 with acute or convalescent COVID-19. In DNA form, the CDR3 reads TGTGCCAGTAGTAGGGGGGTCGGTGGCACTGAAGCTTTCTTT. Translation: CASSRGVGGTEAFF.